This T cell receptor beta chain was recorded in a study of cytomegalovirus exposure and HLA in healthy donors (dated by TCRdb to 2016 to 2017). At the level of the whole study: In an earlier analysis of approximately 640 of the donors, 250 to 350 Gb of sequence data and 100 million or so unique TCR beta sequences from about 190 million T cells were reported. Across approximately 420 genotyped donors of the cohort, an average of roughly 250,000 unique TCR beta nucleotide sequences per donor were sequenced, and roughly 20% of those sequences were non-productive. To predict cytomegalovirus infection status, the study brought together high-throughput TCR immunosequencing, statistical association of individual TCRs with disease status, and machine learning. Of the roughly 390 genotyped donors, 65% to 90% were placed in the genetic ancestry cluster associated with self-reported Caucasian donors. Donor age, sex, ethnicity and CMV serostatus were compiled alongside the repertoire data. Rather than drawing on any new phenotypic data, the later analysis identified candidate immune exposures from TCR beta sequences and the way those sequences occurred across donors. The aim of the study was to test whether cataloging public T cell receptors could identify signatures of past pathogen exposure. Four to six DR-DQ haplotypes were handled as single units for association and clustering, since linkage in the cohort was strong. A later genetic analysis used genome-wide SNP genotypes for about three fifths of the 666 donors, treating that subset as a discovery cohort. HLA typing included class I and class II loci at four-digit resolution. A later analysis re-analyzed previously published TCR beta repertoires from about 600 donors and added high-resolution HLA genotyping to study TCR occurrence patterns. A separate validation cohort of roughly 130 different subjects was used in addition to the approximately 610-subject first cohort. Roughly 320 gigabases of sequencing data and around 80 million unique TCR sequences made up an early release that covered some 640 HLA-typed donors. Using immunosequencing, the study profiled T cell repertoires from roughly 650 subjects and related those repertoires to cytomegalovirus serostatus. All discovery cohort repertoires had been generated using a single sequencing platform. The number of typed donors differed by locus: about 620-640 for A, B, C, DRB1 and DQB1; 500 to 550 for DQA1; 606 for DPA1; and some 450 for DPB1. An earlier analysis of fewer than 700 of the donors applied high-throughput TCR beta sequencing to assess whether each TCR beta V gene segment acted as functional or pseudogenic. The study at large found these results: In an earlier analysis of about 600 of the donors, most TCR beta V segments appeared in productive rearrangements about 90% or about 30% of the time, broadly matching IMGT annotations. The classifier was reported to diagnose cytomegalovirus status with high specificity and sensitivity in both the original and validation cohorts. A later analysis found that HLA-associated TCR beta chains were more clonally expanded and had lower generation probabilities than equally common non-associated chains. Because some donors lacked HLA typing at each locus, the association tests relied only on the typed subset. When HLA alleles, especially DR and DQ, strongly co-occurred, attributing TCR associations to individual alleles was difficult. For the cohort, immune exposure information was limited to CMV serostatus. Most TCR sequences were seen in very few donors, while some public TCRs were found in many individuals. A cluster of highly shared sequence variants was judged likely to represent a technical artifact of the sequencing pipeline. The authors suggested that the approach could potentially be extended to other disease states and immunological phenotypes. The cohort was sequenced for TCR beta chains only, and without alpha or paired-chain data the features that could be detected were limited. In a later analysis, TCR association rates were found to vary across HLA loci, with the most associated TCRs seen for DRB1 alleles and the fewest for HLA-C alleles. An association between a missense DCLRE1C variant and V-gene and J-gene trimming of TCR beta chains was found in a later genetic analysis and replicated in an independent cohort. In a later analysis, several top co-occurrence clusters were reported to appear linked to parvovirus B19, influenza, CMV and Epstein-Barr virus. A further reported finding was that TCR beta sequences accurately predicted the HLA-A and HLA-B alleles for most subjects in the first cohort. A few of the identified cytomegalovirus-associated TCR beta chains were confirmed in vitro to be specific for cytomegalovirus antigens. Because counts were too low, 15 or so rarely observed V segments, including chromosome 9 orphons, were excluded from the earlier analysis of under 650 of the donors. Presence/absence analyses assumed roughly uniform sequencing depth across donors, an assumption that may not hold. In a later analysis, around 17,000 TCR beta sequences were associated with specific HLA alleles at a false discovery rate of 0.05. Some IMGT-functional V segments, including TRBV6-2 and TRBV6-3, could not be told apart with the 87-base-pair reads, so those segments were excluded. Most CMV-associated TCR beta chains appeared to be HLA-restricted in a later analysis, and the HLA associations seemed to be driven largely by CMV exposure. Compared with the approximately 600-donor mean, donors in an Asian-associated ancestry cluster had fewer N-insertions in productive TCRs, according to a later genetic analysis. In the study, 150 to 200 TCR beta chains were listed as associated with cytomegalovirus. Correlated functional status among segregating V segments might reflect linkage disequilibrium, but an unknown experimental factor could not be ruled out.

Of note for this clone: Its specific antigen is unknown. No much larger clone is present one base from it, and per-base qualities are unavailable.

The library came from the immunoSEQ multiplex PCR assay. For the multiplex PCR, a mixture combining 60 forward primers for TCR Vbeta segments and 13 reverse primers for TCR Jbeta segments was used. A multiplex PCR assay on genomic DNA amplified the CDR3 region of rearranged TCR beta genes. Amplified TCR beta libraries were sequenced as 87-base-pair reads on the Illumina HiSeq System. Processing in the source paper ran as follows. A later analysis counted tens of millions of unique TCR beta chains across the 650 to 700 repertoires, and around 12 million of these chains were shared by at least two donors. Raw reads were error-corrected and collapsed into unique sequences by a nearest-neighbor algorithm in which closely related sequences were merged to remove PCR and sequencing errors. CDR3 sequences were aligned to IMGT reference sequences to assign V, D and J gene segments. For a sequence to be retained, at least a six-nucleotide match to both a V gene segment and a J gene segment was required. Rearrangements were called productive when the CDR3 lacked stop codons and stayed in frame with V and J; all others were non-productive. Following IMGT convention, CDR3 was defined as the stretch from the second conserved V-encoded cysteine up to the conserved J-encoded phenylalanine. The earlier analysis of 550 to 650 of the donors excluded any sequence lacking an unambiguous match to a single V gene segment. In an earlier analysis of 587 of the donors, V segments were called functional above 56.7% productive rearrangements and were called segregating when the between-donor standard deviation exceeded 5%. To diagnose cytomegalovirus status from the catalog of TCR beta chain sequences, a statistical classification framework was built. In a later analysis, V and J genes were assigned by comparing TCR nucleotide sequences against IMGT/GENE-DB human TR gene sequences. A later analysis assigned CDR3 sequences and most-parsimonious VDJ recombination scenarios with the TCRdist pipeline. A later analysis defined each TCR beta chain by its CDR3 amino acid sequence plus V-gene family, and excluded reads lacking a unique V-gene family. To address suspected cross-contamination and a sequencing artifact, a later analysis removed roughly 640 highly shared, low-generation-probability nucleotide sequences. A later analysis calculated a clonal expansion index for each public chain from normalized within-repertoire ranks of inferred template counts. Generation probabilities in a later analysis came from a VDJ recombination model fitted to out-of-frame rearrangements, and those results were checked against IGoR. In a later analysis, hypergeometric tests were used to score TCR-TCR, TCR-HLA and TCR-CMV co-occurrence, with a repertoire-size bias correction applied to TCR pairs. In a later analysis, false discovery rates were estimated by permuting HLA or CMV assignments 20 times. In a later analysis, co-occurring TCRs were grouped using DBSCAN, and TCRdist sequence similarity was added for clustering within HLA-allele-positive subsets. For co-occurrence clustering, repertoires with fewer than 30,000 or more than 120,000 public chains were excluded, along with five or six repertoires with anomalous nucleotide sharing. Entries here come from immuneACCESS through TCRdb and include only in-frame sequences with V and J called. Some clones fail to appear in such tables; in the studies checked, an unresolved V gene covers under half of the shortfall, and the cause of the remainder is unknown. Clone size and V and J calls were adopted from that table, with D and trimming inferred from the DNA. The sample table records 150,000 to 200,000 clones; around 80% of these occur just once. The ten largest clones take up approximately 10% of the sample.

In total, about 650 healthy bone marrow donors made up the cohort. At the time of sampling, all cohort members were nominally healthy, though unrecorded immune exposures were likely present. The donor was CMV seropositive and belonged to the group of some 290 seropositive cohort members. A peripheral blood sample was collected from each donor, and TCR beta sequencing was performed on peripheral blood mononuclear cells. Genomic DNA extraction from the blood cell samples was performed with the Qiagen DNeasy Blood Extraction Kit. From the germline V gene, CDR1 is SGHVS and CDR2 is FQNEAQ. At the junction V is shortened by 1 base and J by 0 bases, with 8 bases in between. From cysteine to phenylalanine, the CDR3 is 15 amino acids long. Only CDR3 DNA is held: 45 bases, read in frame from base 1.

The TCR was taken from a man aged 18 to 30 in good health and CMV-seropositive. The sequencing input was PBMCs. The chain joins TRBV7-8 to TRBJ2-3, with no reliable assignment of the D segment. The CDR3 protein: CASSLVRTSTDTQYF. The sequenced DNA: TGTGCCAGCAGCTTAGTACGTACTAGCACAGATACGCAGTATTTT.